Each of the 10 T cell receptor beta chains below was sequenced from the same sample in a study of blood T cell repertoires in COVID-19. Some clones are missing from TCRdb's copy, which holds only in-frame ones; the method was immunoSEQ multiplex PCR. This sample yields fewer than 200,000 clones, of which over 65% are seen a single time; 3.5% to 5% belongs to the top ten. Sequences were obtained from PBMCs or T cells enriched from blood (not recorded which). Source of these receptors: a woman in her 50s who had recovered from COVID-19.

The chain links TRBV9 to TRBJ1-5, with 8 bases lining up with TRBD1. V dropped 3 bases and J dropped 6; count of bases not matched to a gene: 8. This CDR3 spans 15 amino acids. Germline-derived CDR1 and CDR2 are SGDLS and YYNGEE. The chain's CDR3 is CASSASTGEGQPQHF. In nucleotides, the CDR3 is TGTGCCAGCAGCGCCTCGACAGGGGAGGGTCAGCCCCAGCATTTT.

A single count supports this clone. The CDR3 here is CASSMGQGAIHEQFF. The CDR3 coding sequence is TGTGCCAGTAGTATGGGACAGGGGGCGATCCATGAGCAGTTCTTC. The V gene is TRBV19, the J gene TRBJ2-1, with 12 bases identical to TRBD1. CDR3 length equals 15 residues. Germline values: CDR1 LNHDA, CDR2 SQIVND (reference sequence). V shed 3 bases and J 8 bases; nucleotides not matched to a gene: 5.

The chain uses TRBV19 and TRBJ1-2, with a possible D match to TRBD1 (6 bases). Trimming stripped 5 bases from V and 8 bases from J, with 15 bases between. The germline V gene encodes CDR1 LNHDA and CDR2 SQIVND (reference sequence). The CDR3 sequence is 13 residues long. As DNA, the CDR3 is TGTGCCAGTAGTGACTACAGGGCGCTGGGCTACACCTTC. It encodes CASSDYRALGYTF.

Only a few counts were recorded for this clone. The chain employs TRBV29-1 and TRBJ1-1; tentative D call: TRBD1 (6 bases). Per the germline V gene, CDR1 is SQVTM and CDR2 is ANQGSEA. V was shortened by 6 bases and J by 7 bases, with 15 bases between the two germline ends. CDR3 size: 12 residues. The CDR3 region is CSVRGGNREAFF. DNA of the CDR3: TGCAGCGTCCGAGGGGGTAACCGTGAAGCTTTCTTT.

The chain uses TRBV30 and TRBJ1-2; the D is unclear. Trimming cost V 3 bases and J 3 bases, with 14 bases left between them. Germline V gene lookup returns CDR1 GTSNPN and CDR2 SVGIG (reference sequence). This CDR3 comprises 14 residues. CDR3 in amino acids: CAWSARLLDYGYTF. The CDR3 DNA follows: TGTGCCTGGAGCGCCAGGCTACTAGACTATGGCTACACCTTC.

This clone was counted a single time. The chain carries TRBV29-1 and TRBJ2-1; D not resolved. Trimming removed 5 bases from V and 7 bases from J, with 15 bases in between. The CDR3 is made up of 13 amino acids. The V gene's germline CDR1 is SQVTM and CDR2 ANQGSEA. Here the CDR3 reads CSVTLQAWNEQFF. In DNA, the CDR3 is TGCAGCGTTACCCTGCAGGCTTGGAATGAGCAGTTCTTC.

This clone was detected once. The V and J genes are TRBV12-3 or TRBV12-4 and TRBJ1-1; possibly TRBD1 for D (6 bases). The CDR3 has 11 amino acids. V lost 6 bases and J lost 8, with 10 bases in between. Here the CDR3 reads CASRRTAEAFF. CDR3 DNA sequence: TGTGCCAGCAGACGGACAGCCGAAGCTTTCTTT.

The chain uses TRBV3-1 (or the pseudogene TRBV3-2) and TRBJ1-1; 7 bases align to TRBD1. V lost 4 bases to trimming and J lost 3 bases; unmatched junction nucleotides: 2. Germline V gene sequence: CDR1 LGHDT, CDR2 YNNKEL (reference sequence). CDR3 length: 13 residues. The CDR3 loop reads CASSRQGDTEAFF. As DNA, the CDR3 is TGTGCCAGCAGCCGACAGGGTGACACTGAAGCTTTCTTT.

This chain joins TRBV5-1 and TRBJ2-5; TRBD1 is a possible D gene (5 bases). Trimming removed 4 bases from V and 3 bases from J, with 13 bases in between. Germline CDR1 is SGHRS and CDR2 is YFSETQ. The CDR3 has 14 residues. Written as DNA, the CDR3 is TGCGCCAGCAGCGGTGGGGCGGTGGAAGAGACCCAGTACTTC. Amino acids: CASSGGAVEETQYF. The whole variable domain, filled in from reference TRBV5-1 and TRBJ2-5, reads KAGVTQTPRYLIKTRGQQVTLSCSPISGHRSVSWYQQTPGQGLQFLFEYFSETQRNKGNFPGRFSGRQFSNSRSEMNVSTLELGDSALYLCASSGGAVEETQYFGPGTRLLVL.

The chain couples TRBV7-6 to TRBJ1-5; D remains unclear. V gave up 5 bases and J gave up 0 bases, with 8 bases separating them. The CDR3 extends over 14 amino acids. CDR1 is SGHVS and CDR2 is FNYEAQ in the germline V gene. The CDR3 sequence is CASSPGSSNQPQHF. Here the CDR3 DNA reads TGTGCCAGCAGCCCCGGTAGTAGCAATCAGCCCCAGCATTTT.